The T cell receptor (beta chain) described here comes from a study of T cells in Graves' hyperthyroidism and ophthalmopathy. The germline gives CDR1 KGHDR, CDR2 SFDVKD. The CDR3 is 12 amino acids. V was clipped by 9 bases and J by 6 bases, with 11 bases between them. Comments on this clonotype: The target antigen is unknown.

Overall study results and limits: Prediction of ophthalmopathy progression came a median around 6 months pre-onset. Blood samples included most of the expanded thyroid clonotypes exceeding 0.001.

There were TCR beta CDR3 regions amplified from RNA transcripts. The TCR CDR3 first-round RT-PCR relied on the HTBI primer set. From the multiplex PCR reads, TCRdb called clonotypes with MiXCR, one entry per CDR3 protein. Of hundreds of thousands of distinct CDR3 sequences listed, approximately 13% were seen once; the top ten hold about 5.8%. The sequence came from a woman aged 25 to 39 with Graves' hyperthyroidism that later progressed to Graves' ophthalmopathy. Sequencing was done on a sample of blood. This rearrangement joins TRBV24-1 to TRBJ2-1; D is undetermined. The CDR3 is CATGPGGNEQFF. The CDR3 DNA follows: TGTGCCACCGGACCTGGCGGCAATGAGCAGTTCTTC.